These 11 T cell receptor beta chains were sequenced from one sample in a study of blood T cell repertoires in COVID-19 (TCRdb year 2020). Libraries were prepared through the immunoSEQ multiplex PCR assay. TCRdb stores this immuneACCESS table with in-frame sequences only. Part of the clones is absent; in the studies checked, under half of the shortfall reflects unresolved V genes, and no reason is known for the rest. For this sample there are 490,000 or so clones; over 75% appear just once. The ten largest clonotypes hold less than 2% of the sample. The source material was PBMCs or T cells enriched from blood (not recorded which). The receptors originated from a woman between 40 and 55 years old who had recovered from COVID-19.

This clone was seen a single time. V gene TRBV10-3 combines with J gene TRBJ2-7; the match to TRBD1 covers 9 bases. V was pared by 6 bases and J by 6 bases, with 15 bases of the junction left unmatched. This CDR3 comprises 16 residues. Germline V CDR1 and CDR2: ENHRY, SYGVKD. The CDR3 spells CAISITPGQGFLEQYF. The CDR3 DNA is TGTGCCATCAGCATAACCCCGGGACAGGGCTTCCTCGAGCAGTACTTC.

J is TRBJ2-5 and V is TRBV7-9; tentatively, D is TRBD1 (6 bases). V shed 7 bases and J shed 5 bases, with 17 bases lying between them. CDR1 is SEHNR, CDR2 FQNEAQ, per germline (reference sequence). This CDR3 spans 14 amino acids. As DNA, the CDR3 is TGTGCCAGCACCGGAGAGGGAAGGGGGGAGACCCAGTACTTC. Its translation: CASTGEGRGETQYF.

The chain recombines TRBV10-3 with TRBJ2-1, with TRBD2 identical over 16 bases. After removal of 4 bases from V and 4 bases from J, the junction contained 4 bases not matched to a gene. The CDR3 contains 17 residues. From germline, CDR1 is ENHRY and CDR2 SYGVKD. CDR3 amino acids: CAISGLGLAGGYNEQFF. The DNA of the CDR3 is TGTGCCATCAGTGGGCTGGGACTAGCGGGAGGGTACAATGAGCAGTTCTTC.

V usage is TRBV6-5 and J usage is TRBJ1-1, with a weak D call TRBD1 (5 bases). V lost 0 bases and J 10 bases, leaving 6 bases between the germline ends. Germline V gene lookup returns CDR1 MNHEY and CDR2 SVGAGI. This CDR3 has 11 amino acids. The CDR3 here is CASSYSGGAFF. CDR3 sequence (DNA): TGTGCCAGCAGTTACTCCGGGGGAGCTTTCTTT.

This chain links TRBV5-4 with TRBJ1-3; possible D gene TRBD1, 6 bases. Trimming stripped 3 bases from V and 3 bases from J, with 10 bases between. Germline CDR1 and CDR2: SGHNT and YYREEE (reference sequence). This CDR3 region has 14 residues. The CDR3 DNA reads as TGTGCCAGCAGCTCCCCGGACAGTGGAAACACCATATATTTT. Translation: CASSSPDSGNTIYF.

This CDR3 reads CASSRPLTTSGTYEQYF. CDR3 nucleotide sequence: TGTGCCAGCAGTCGTCCACTCACTACTAGCGGGACCTACGAGCAGTACTTC. This chain uses TRBV7-6 with TRBJ2-7; 10 bases align to TRBD2. The CDR3 spans 17 residues. V dropped 6 bases and J dropped 2; count of bases not matched to a gene: 13. Per the germline V gene, CDR1 is SGHVS and CDR2 is FNYEAQ.

The chain's CDR3 is CARAGVRTEAFF. CDR3 DNA: TGTGCCAGGGCAGGGGTGAGGACTGAAGCTTTCTTT. The genes are TRBV27 and TRBJ1-1, with D maybe TRBD1 (6 bases). The CDR3 has 12 amino acids. The germline V and J ends were trimmed by 9 bases and 5 bases, with 13 bases remaining between them. Per germline, CDR1 MNHEY and CDR2 SMNVEV (reference sequence).

The V and J genes are TRBV18 and TRBJ2-1; 8 bases are a match to TRBD1. After removal of 5 bases from V and 6 bases from J, the junction contained 18 bases not matched to a gene. Germline V gene data show CDR1 as KGHSH and CDR2 as LQKENI. The CDR3 has 18 amino acids. CDR3 sequence: CASSEGQGGGAGINEQFF. The CDR3 coding sequence is TGTGCCAGCTCAGAAGGACAGGGCGGAGGGGCGGGCATCAATGAGCAGTTCTTC.

The V and J genes are TRBV6-6 and TRBJ1-5, with 8 nucleotides matching TRBD1. This CDR3 has 16 amino acids. Looked up from germline, CDR1 is MNHNY and CDR2 is SVGAGI (reference sequence). The V segment lost 6 bases and the J segment 4 bases; nucleotides outside the gene matches: 11. The CDR3 nucleotides read TGTGCCAGCAGGGAGGACAGGGATTTTGGAAATCAGCCCCAGCATTTT. This sequence encodes CASREDRDFGNQPQHF.

This chain uses TRBV4-1 with TRBJ1-5; a possible D gene is TRBD1 (6 bases). This CDR3 is 15 amino acids long. The germline V and J ends were trimmed by 1 base and 1 base, with 8 bases remaining between them. Germline values: CDR1 MGHRA, CDR2 YSYEKL. CDR3: CASSQVGHSNQPQHF. CDR3 bases: TGCGCCAGCAGCCAAGTGGGACACAGCAATCAGCCCCAGCATTTT.

The chain couples TRBV11-3 to TRBJ2-1; no clear D gene. Trimming shortened V by 1 base and J by 1 base, and 2 bases separated the two germline ends. Germline V gene data show CDR1 as SGHNT and CDR2 as YENEEA. The CDR3 has 13 residues. CDR3 amino acids: CASSLASYNEQFF. Written as DNA, the CDR3 is TGTGCCAGCAGCTTAGCATCCTACAATGAGCAGTTCTTC. The whole variable domain, filled in from reference TRBV11-3 and TRBJ2-1, reads EAGVVQSPRYKIIEKKQPVAFWCNPISGHNTLYWYLQNLGQGPELLIRYENEEAVDDSQLPKDRFSAERLKGVDSTLKIQPAELGDSAVYLCASSLASYNEQFFGPGTRLTVL.